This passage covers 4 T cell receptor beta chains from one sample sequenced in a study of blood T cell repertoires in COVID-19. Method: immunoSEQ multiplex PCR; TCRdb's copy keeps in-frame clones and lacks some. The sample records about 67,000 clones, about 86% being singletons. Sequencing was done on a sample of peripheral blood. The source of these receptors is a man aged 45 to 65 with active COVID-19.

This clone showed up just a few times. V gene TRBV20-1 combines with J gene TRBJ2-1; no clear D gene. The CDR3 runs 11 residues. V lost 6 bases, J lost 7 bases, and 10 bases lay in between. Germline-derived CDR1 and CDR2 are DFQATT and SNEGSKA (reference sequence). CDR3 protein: CSAAVENEQFF. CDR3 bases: TGCAGTGCCGCGGTCGAGAATGAGCAGTTCTTC.

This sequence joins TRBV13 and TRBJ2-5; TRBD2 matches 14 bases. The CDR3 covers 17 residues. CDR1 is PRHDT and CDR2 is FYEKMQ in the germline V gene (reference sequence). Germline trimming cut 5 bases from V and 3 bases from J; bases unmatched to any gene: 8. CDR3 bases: TGTGCCAGCAGCCCGGGACTAGCGGGAGTCGACGAAGAGACCCAGTACTTC. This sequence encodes CASSPGLAGVDEETQYF.

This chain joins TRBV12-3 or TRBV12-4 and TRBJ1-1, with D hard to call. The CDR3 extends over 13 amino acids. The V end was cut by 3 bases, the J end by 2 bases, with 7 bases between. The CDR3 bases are TGTGCCAGCAGTTTTGAGATTAACACTGAAGCTTTCTTT. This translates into CASSFEINTEAFF.

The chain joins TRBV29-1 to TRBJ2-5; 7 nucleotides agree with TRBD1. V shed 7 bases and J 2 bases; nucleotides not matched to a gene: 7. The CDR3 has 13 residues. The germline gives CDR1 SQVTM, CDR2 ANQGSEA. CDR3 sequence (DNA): TGCAGCGCCTTCGGACAGGCTCAAGAGACCCAGTACTTC. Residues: CSAFGQAQETQYF. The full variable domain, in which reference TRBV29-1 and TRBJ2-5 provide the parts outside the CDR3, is SAVISQKPSRDICQRGTSLTIQCQVDSQVTMMFWYRQQPGQSLTLIATANQGSEATYESGFVIDKFPISRPNLTFSTLTVSNMSPEDSSIYLCSAFGQAQETQYFGPGTRLLVL.